These T cell receptor beta chains were read from a single sample in a study of blood T cell repertoires in COVID-19. This table comes from immunoSEQ multiplex PCR, and its TCRdb copy is limited to in-frame clones, with some not included. The sample lists roughly 240,000 clones, about 82% occurring once. Sequencing was performed on peripheral blood. Receptor source: a man between 50 and 59 years old with COVID-19, enrolled during active disease. Both conserved end residues are part of each CDR3. The D gene is left open where the match is weak. Clone size, where shown, is once, few, many, or a class for clones that have expanded.

d_call	v_call	cdr3_length	j_call	clone_size	cdr3_aa	cdr3_nt
TRBD2	TRBV10-3	16	TRBJ2-7	NA	CAISGGRLAGAYEQYF	TGTGCCATCAGTGGTGGGAGACTAGCGGGGGCCTACGAGCAGTACTTC
NA	TRBV13	14	TRBJ1-6	NA	CASSSHEGGEPLHF	TGTGCCAGCAGCTCCCATGAGGGAGGGGAACCCCTCCACTTT
TRBD2	TRBV7-2	16	TRBJ2-5	NA	CASSPNGLAVQETQYF	TGTGCCAGCAGCCCCAACGGACTAGCGGTTCAAGAGACCCAGTACTTC
TRBD1	TRBV2	12	TRBJ1-2	NA	CGDRDSNYGYTF	TGTGGAGACAGGGATTCCAACTATGGCTACACCTTC
NA	TRBV20-1	13	TRBJ1-6	NA	CSASQGGDSPLHF	TGCAGTGCTAGTCAGGGAGGAGATTCACCCCTCCACTTT
TRBD2	TRBV6-4	15	TRBJ2-3	many	CASSAGTSGGDTQYF	TGTGCCAGCAGTGCCGGGACTAGCGGGGGGGATACGCAGTATTTT
TRBD2	TRBV9	17	TRBJ2-1	NA	CASSRATGAGGANEQFF	TGTGCCAGCAGCCGCGCGACTGGTGCGGGGGGCGCCAATGAGCAGTTCTTC
TRBD1	TRBV11-2	14	TRBJ1-1	NA	CASSFFGTAVEAFF	TGTGCCAGCAGCTTCTTCGGGACAGCGGTTGAAGCTTTCTTT
NA	TRBV2	11	TRBJ2-7	NA	CASSTGVVQYF	TGTGCCAGCAGCACCGGTGTCGTGCAGTACTTC
TRBD1	TRBV5-8	14	TRBJ2-2	NA	CASSRDRGTGELFF	TGTGCCAGCAGTCGGGACAGGGGGACCGGGGAGCTGTTTTTT
NA	TRBV5-1	17	TRBJ2-3	NA	CASSLTRTGAGTDTQYF	TGCGCCAGCAGCTTGACCCGGACAGGTGCGGGGACAGATACGCAGTATTTT
TRBD1	TRBV4-1	14	TRBJ2-5	once	CASSPRTGWETQYF	TGCGCCAGCAGCCCCAGGACAGGGTGGGAGACCCAGTACTTC
TRBD1	TRBV7-9	15	TRBJ2-1	NA	CASSLDRGSYNEQFF	TGTGCCAGCAGCCTCGACAGGGGCTCCTACAATGAGCAGTTCTTC
TRBD2	TRBV28	16	TRBJ2-7	once	CASSLGASGHTYEQYF	TGTGCCAGCAGTTTAGGTGCTAGCGGGCACACCTACGAGCAGTACTTC
NA	TRBV5-1	14	TRBJ2-7	once	CASSSRGVIYEQYF	TGCGCCAGCAGCTCCAGGGGGGTCATCTACGAGCAGTACTTC
NA	TRBV5-6	14	TRBJ2-1	NA	CASSLAHHGNEQFF	TGTGCCAGCAGCTTGGCTCACCACGGGAATGAGCAGTTCTTC
TRBD2	TRBV3-1/TRBV3-2	20	TRBJ2-1	NA	CASSQVPAGAVVSSYNEQFF	TGTGCCAGCAGCCAAGTTCCAGCGGGGGCCGTAGTTAGTTCCTACAATGAGCAGTTCTTC
NA	TRBV5-1	14	TRBJ1-5	NA	CASSSTPGNQPQHF	TGCGCCAGCAGTTCAACCCCGGGCAATCAGCCCCAGCATTTT
NA	TRBV11-2	13	TRBJ2-7	NA	CASSVNRQNEQYF	TGTGCCAGCAGCGTAAACCGACAGAACGAGCAGTACTTC
NA	TRBV7-2	17	TRBJ1-3	few	CASSYAPTGGSGNTIYF	TGTGCCAGCAGCTACGCCCCCACGGGGGGGTCTGGAAACACCATATATTTT
NA	TRBV6-1	13	TRBJ2-2	once	CASSEGFRGELFF	TGTGCCAGCAGTGAAGGCTTCAGGGGGGAGCTGTTTTTT
TRBD1	TRBV14	12	TRBJ1-2	NA	CASSPRQGEYTF	TGTGCCAGCAGCCCCAGACAGGGAGAATACACCTTC
TRBD2	TRBV11-3	17	TRBJ2-1	NA	CASSLGGGLAGYNEQFF	TGTGCCAGCAGCTTAGGGGGAGGGCTAGCCGGGTACAATGAGCAGTTCTTC
TRBD1	TRBV30	16	TRBJ1-5	NA	CAWTSRGTVGNQPQHF	TGTGCCTGGACATCGAGGGGGACAGTGGGCAATCAGCCCCAGCATTTT
TRBD1	TRBV5-1	18	TRBJ1-6	NA	CASSSTGTGASGNSPLHF	TGCGCCAGCAGCTCCACCGGGACAGGGGCCAGCGGTAATTCACCCCTCCACTTT
NA	TRBV7-2	13	TRBJ1-5	once	CASSHQSNQPQHF	TGTGCCAGCAGCCATCAGAGCAATCAGCCCCAGCATTTT
TRBD2	TRBV3-1/TRBV3-2	16	TRBJ2-5	NA	CASSLTAGGPRETQYF	TGTGCCAGCAGCCTAACTGCGGGGGGGCCCCGTGAGACCCAGTACTTC
NA	TRBV7-3	15	TRBJ1-1	NA	CASSLQGVLNTEAFF	TGTGCCAGCAGCCTTCAAGGAGTCCTGAACACTGAAGCTTTCTTT
TRBD2	TRBV2	15	TRBJ2-2	NA	CASKGLAGGTGELFF	TGTGCCAGCAAAGGACTAGCGGGCGGCACCGGGGAGCTGTTTTTT
NA	TRBV28	14	TRBJ1-3	few	CASSFLVEPNTIYF	TGTGCCAGCAGTTTCTTGGTAGAGCCAAACACCATATATTTT
TRBD1	TRBV27	12	TRBJ1-5	NA	CASSEGQEPQHF	TGTGCCAGCAGTGAGGGACAGGAGCCCCAGCATTTT